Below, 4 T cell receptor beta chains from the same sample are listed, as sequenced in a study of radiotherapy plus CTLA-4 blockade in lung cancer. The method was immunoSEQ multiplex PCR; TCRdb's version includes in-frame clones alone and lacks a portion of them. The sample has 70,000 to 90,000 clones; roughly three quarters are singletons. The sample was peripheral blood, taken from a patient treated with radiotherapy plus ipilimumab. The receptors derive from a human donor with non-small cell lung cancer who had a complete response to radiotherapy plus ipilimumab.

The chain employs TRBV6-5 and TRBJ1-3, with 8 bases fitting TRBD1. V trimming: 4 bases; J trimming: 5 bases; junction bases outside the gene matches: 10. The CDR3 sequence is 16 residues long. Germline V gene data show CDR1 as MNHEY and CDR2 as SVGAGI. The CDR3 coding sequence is TGTGCCAGCAGTTTAAGCCTCAGGGGGCTACGAAACACCATATATTTT. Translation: CASSLSLRGLRNTIYF.

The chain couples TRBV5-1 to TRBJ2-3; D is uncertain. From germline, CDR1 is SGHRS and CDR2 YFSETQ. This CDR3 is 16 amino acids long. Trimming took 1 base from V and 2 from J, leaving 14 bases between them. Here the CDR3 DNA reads TGCGCCAGCAGCTTGTCCCCTTCCACTTTCACAGATACGCAGTATTTT. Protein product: CASSLSPSTFTDTQYF.

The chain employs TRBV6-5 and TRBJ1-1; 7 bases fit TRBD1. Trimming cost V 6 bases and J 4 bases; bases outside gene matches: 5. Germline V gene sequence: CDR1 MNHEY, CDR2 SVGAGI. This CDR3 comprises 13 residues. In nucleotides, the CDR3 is TGTGCCAGCAGGCGACAGGGTGGCACTGAAGCTTTCTTT. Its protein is CASRRQGGTEAFF.

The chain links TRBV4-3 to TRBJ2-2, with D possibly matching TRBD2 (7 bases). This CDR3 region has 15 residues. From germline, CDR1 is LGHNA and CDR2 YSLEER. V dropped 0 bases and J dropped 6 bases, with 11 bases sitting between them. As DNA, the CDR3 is TGCGCCAGCAGCCAAGAGTACGGGGGGCCCGGGGAGCTGTTTTTT. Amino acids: CASSQEYGGPGELFF.